This T cell receptor beta chain appears in the sequencing data of a study of T cell repertoires in cytomegalovirus infection. As for the study in general: Signatures in public TCR beta sequences pointed to both CMV infection and matching HLA type. Study-wide results and caveats: In two of eight donors, the top clonotype was HLA-C-restricted CMV-specific. The study identified carriers of CMV plus the relevant HLA from cumulative public TCR beta family frequency.

V shed 1 base and J shed 3 bases, with 7 bases lying between them. The CDR3 is 13 residues long. This clonotype was seen ten or more times. Its antigen is not identified. TCRdb reprocessed the reads via MiXCR and lists one record per CDR3 protein. The sample consists of approximately 76,000 distinct CDR3 sequences, roughly 3.5% of them appearing once. The genes are TRBV12-3 or TRBV12-4 and TRBJ2-7, with D unresolved. The sequenced material came from PBMCs. The sequence was collected from a human donor in good health (CMV status not recorded). Some clones in this sample may be carry-over from other donors' samples. The CDR3 loop reads CASSLGPNYEQYF. DNA for the CDR3: TGTGCCAGCAGTTTAGGGCCTAACTACGAGCAGTACTTC.